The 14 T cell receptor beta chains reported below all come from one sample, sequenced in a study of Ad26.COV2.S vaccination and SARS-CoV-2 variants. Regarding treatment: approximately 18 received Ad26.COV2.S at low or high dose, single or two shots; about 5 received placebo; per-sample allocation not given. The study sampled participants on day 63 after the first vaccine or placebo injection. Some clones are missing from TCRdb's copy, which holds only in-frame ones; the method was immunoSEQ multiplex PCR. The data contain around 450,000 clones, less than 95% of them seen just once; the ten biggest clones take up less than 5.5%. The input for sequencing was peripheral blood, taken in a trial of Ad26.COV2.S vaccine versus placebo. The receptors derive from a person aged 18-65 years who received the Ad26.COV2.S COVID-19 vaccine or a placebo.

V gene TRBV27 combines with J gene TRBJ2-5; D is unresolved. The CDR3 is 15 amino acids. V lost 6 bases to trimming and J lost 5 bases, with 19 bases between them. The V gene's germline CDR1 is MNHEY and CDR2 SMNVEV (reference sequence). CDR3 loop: CASSPQNRIWETQYF. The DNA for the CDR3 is TGTGCCAGCAGCCCCCAAAATAGAATTTGGGAGACCCAGTACTTC.

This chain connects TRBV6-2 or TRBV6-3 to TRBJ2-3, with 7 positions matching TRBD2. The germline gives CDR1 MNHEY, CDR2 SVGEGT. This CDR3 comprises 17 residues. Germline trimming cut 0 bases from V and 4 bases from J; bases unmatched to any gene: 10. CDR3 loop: CASSYSNRAGESDTQYF. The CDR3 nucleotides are TGTGCCAGCAGTTACTCAAATCGGGCGGGGGAGTCAGATACGCAGTATTTT.

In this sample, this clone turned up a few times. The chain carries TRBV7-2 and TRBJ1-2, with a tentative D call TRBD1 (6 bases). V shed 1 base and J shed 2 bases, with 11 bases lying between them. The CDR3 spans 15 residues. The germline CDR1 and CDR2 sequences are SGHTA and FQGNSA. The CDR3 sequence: CASSLDHRENYGYTF. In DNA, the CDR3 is TGTGCCAGCAGCTTAGACCACAGGGAGAACTATGGCTACACCTTC.

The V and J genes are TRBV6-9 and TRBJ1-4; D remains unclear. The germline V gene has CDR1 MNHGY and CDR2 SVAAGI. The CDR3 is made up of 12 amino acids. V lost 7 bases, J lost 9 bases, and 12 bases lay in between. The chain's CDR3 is CASIPKVKKLFF. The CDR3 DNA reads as TGTGCCAGCATCCCTAAGGTTAAAAAACTGTTTTTT.

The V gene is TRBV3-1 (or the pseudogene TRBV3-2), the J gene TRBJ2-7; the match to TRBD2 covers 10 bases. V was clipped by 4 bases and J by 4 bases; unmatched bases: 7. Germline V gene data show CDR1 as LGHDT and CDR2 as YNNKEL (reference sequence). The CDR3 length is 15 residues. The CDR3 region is CASSLAGAGGYEQYF. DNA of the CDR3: TGTGCCAGCAGCCTGGCCGGAGCGGGAGGGTACGAGCAGTACTTC.

In nucleotides, the CDR3 is TGTGCCAGCAGTTTTAGCGGGAGGATGAGGGAGACCCAGTACTTC. It is translated as CASSFSGRMRETQYF. J is TRBJ2-5 and V is TRBV27, with 10 bases identical to TRBD2. In germline, CDR1 is MNHEY, CDR2 SMNVEV (reference sequence). The CDR3 contains 15 residues. V lost 3 bases to trimming and J lost 5 bases; unmatched junction nucleotides: 6.

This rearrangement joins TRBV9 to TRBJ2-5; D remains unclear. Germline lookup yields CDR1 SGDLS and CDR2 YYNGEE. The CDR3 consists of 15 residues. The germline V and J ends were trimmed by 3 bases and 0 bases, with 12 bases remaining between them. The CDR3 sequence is CASSAGDTDQETQYF. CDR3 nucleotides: TGTGCCAGCAGCGCCGGAGACACTGACCAAGAGACCCAGTACTTC.

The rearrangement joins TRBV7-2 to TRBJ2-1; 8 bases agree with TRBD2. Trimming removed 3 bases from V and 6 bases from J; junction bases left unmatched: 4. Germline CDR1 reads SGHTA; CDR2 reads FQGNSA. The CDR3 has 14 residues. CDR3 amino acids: CASSLWTSSNEQFF. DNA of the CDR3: TGTGCCAGCAGCTTGTGGACTAGCTCCAATGAGCAGTTCTTC.

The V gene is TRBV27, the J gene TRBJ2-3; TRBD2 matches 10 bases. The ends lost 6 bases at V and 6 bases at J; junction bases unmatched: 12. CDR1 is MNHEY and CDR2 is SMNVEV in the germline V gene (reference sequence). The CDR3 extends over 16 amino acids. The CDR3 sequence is CASSRTSGDLRDTQYF. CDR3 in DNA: TGTGCCAGCAGCCGGACTAGCGGAGACCTACGCGATACGCAGTATTTT.

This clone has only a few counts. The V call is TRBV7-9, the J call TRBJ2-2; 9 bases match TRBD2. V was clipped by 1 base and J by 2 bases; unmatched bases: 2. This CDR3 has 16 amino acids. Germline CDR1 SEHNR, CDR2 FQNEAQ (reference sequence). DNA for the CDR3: TGTGCCAGCAGCTTAGGACTAGCGGTCAACACCGGGGAGCTGTTTTTT. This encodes CASSLGLAVNTGELFF.

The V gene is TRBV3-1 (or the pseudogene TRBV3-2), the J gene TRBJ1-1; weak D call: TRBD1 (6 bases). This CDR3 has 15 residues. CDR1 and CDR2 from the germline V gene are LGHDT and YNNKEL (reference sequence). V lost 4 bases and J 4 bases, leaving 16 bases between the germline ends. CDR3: CASSPGHGGGTEAFF. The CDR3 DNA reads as TGTGCCAGCAGCCCGGGACACGGGGGTGGCACTGAAGCTTTCTTT.

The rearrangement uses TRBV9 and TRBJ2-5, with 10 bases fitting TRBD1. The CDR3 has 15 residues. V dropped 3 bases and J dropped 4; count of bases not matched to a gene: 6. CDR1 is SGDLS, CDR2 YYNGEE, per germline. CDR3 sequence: CASSGWDRGGETQYF. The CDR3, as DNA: TGTGCCAGCAGCGGATGGGACAGGGGAGGAGAGACCCAGTACTTC.

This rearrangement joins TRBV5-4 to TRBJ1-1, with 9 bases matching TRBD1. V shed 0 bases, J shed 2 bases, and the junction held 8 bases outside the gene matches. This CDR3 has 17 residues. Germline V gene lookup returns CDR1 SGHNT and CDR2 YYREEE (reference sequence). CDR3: CASSLERETGGNTEAFF. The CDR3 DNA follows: TGTGCCAGCAGCTTGGAGCGGGAAACAGGGGGCAACACTGAAGCTTTCTTT.

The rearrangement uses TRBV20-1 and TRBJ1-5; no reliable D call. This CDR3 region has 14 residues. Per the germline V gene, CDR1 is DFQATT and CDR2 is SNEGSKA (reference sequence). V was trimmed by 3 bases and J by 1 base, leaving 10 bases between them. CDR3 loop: CSASSSQSNQPQHF. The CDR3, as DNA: TGCAGTGCTAGTTCAAGTCAGAGCAATCAGCCCCAGCATTTT.